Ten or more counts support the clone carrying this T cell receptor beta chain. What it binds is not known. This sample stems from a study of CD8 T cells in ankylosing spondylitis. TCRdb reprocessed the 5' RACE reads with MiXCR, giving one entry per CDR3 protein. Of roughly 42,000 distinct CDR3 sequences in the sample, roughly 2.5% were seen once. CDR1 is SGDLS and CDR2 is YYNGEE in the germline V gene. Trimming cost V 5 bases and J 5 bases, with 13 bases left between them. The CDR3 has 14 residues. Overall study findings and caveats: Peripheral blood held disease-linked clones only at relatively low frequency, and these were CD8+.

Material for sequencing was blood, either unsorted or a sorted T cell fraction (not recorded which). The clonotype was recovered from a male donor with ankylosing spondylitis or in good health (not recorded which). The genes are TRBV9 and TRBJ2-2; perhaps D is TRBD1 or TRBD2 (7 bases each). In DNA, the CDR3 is TGTGCCAGCAGACAGGGGAGGGGAACCGGGGAGCTGTTTTTT. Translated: CASRQGRGTGELFF.